Included here is one T cell receptor beta chain sequence, with context. Its target is not known. Quantitative 5'-RACE with molecular barcodes generated TCR beta libraries. Using its own MiXCR run on the 5' RACE reads, TCRdb lists one record per CDR3 protein. This sample yields some 240,000 distinct CDR3 sequences, of which over 15% are seen a single time; approximately 33% belongs to the top ten. These data originate in a study of CD8 T cells in ankylosing spondylitis. The study, taken as a whole, reports: Significantly higher representation of disease-linked clones was reported for matched ankylosing spondylitis synovial fluid. Earlier studies detected some motif variants in reactive arthritis synovial fluid and blood. Typical of ankylosing spondylitis blood, it appeared, was a TCR beta motif of fewer than ten highly homologous variants.

The CDR3 has 16 amino acids. CDR1 is MDHEN, CDR2 SYDVKM, per germline. With 3 bases clipped from V and 2 bases from J, the junction kept 5 bases outside the gene matches. Specimen: blood, either unsorted or a sorted T cell fraction (not recorded which). The V call is TRBV28, the J call TRBJ2-2; TRBD2 matches at 8 bases. This sequence was found in a male donor with ankylosing spondylitis or in good health (not recorded which). Here the CDR3 DNA reads TGTGCCAGCAGTTTGTCACTAGCGGAAAACACCGGGGAGCTGTTTTTT. As protein: CASSLSLAENTGELFF.